What follows are 19 T cell receptor beta chains derived from one specimen sequenced in a study of brain T cells in children with intractable seizures. Time point given: blood from clinic visit 5 months post-surgery; TSC patient then seizure free. The protocol was immunoSEQ multiplex PCR, while the TCRdb copy is restricted to in-frame clones and leaves out a portion. The sample yields around 340,000 clones, more than 85% seen once. The specimen was peripheral blood, collected roughly 5 months after surgery. The receptors were sampled from a boy under two years old with tuberous sclerosis and intractable seizures.

This clone was seen only once. The genes are TRBV28 and TRBJ1-5; 7 nucleotides agree with TRBD1. Germline lookup yields CDR1 MDHEN and CDR2 SYDVKM. J was trimmed by 4 bases and V by 6 bases; bases with no gene match: 18. The CDR3 covers 18 residues. CDR3 coding DNA: TGTGCCAGCAGCTACAGACAGGGATCACTGGGCCCTAATCAGCCCCAGCATTTT. Translating gives CASSYRQGSLGPNQPQHF.

V usage is TRBV28 and J usage is TRBJ1-5; TRBD1 aligns across 9 bases. The germline gives CDR1 MDHEN, CDR2 SYDVKM. The CDR3 is made up of 18 amino acids. Trimming removed 5 bases from V and 3 bases from J; junction bases left unmatched: 14. CDR3 amino acids: CASSQIRDRERVNQPQHF. In nucleotides, the CDR3 is TGTGCCAGCAGTCAAATCCGGGACAGGGAGAGGGTCAATCAGCCCCAGCATTTT.

To note about this clone: The sample contains more than one DNA sequence encoding this CDR3. This chain uses TRBV3-1 (or the pseudogene TRBV3-2) with TRBJ2-1; 7 nucleotides align to TRBD2. Trimming cost V 0 bases and J 0 bases; bases outside gene matches: 2. CDR1 LGHDT and CDR2 YNNKEL come from the germline V gene (reference sequence). This CDR3 contains 16 residues. The CDR3 reads CASSQEGGSSYNEQFF. CDR3 sequence (DNA): TGTGCCAGCAGCCAAGAAGGCGGGAGCTCCTACAATGAGCAGTTCTTC.

The chain combines TRBV9 with TRBJ1-4; TRBD1 aligns across 8 bases. V trimming: 3 bases; J trimming: 12 bases; junction bases outside the gene matches: 7. In germline, CDR1 is SGDLS, CDR2 YYNGEE. This CDR3 is 13 amino acids long. CDR3 DNA sequence: TGTGCCAGCAGCGGCCGGACAGGGAAGGAACTGTTTTTT. Its protein product is CASSGRTGKELFF.

This chain links TRBV9 with TRBJ2-1; 13 bases align to TRBD2. The V gene's germline CDR1 is SGDLS and CDR2 YYNGEE. There are 15 residues in the CDR3. Unmatched junction bases numbered 1, after V lost 3 bases and J lost 4 bases. CDR3 sequence (DNA): TGTGCCAGCAGCGGACTAGCGGGGGGTTACAATGAGCAGTTCTTC. Translated: CASSGLAGGYNEQFF.

The chain recombines TRBV13 with TRBJ2-3; the match to TRBD2 covers 7 bases. This CDR3 comprises 15 residues. Per germline, CDR1 PRHDT and CDR2 FYEKMQ (reference sequence). V gave up 2 bases and J gave up 2 bases; unmatched junction bases: 4. The CDR3 here is CASSLTRLATDTQYF. The CDR3 DNA sequence: TGTGCCAGCAGCTTAACGAGACTAGCCACAGATACGCAGTATTTT.

The chain links TRBV3-1 (or the pseudogene TRBV3-2) to TRBJ2-1; D remains ambiguous. Germline V gives CDR1 LGHDT, CDR2 YNNKEL (reference sequence). The CDR3 contains 16 residues. V was pared by 1 base and J by 0 bases, with 10 bases between. The CDR3 DNA sequence: TGTGCCAGCAGCCAAGGGCAAGCGTTCTCCTACAATGAGCAGTTCTTC. Amino acid sequence: CASSQGQAFSYNEQFF.

J is TRBJ1-5 and V is TRBV4-2; D is ambiguous. The germline V and J ends were trimmed by 5 bases and 0 bases, with 8 bases remaining between them. CDR3 size: 14 residues. CDR1 is LGHNA, CDR2 YNFKEQ, per germline. The CDR3 DNA is TGTGCCAGCAGCGGTAGGGTTAGCAATCAGCCCCAGCATTTT. Protein: CASSGRVSNQPQHF.

The rearrangement uses TRBV28 and TRBJ1-6; 7 positions match TRBD1. Germline V lookup: CDR1 MDHEN, CDR2 SYDVKM. The ends lost 4 bases at V and 11 bases at J; junction bases unmatched: 8. The CDR3 is made up of 14 amino acids. The CDR3 loop is CASSSTGVGAPLHF. In DNA form, the CDR3 reads TGTGCCAGCAGTTCCACAGGGGTCGGAGCACCCCTCCACTTT.

V is TRBV19 and J is TRBJ2-1; TRBD2 matches at 7 bases. With V trimmed by 5 bases and J by 0 bases, 4 bases remained unmatched. Germline CDR1 and CDR2: LNHDA and SQIVND (reference sequence). The CDR3 has 15 residues. The CDR3: CASSPGGSSYNEQFF. DNA for the CDR3: TGTGCCAGTAGTCCCGGGGGGAGCTCCTACAATGAGCAGTTCTTC. Complete variable domain (other parts from reference TRBV19 and TRBJ2-1): DGGITQSPKYLFRKEGQNVTLSCEQNLNHDAMYWYRQDPGQGLRLIYYSQIVNDFQKGDIAEGYSVSREKKESFPLTVTSAQKNPTAFYLCASSPGGSSYNEQFFGPGTRLTVL.

This sequence joins TRBV7-9 and TRBJ2-7; maybe TRBD1 (6 bases). Germline CDR1 reads SEHNR; CDR2 reads FQNEAQ (reference sequence). V shed 1 base and J shed 4 bases, with 14 bases lying between them. The CDR3 runs to 15 residues. The CDR3 region has the DNA TGTGCCAGCAGCTTAGGGACAGAGCTCCCTTACGAGCAGTACTTC. It yields the protein CASSLGTELPYEQYF.

The V gene is TRBV24-1, the J gene TRBJ2-1; D could derive from TRBD1 or TRBD2 (5 bases each). The CDR3 runs 14 residues. V lost 3 bases to trimming and J lost 6 bases, with 11 bases between them. Germline V CDR1 and CDR2: KGHDR, SFDVKD. CDR3 residues: CATSDPGTSNEQFF. CDR3 nucleotides: TGTGCCACCAGTGATCCTGGGACGAGCAATGAGCAGTTCTTC.

The chain uses TRBV20-1 and TRBJ2-5; TRBD2 might be the D (6 bases). This CDR3 contains 14 residues. Looked up from germline, CDR1 is DFQATT and CDR2 is SNEGSKA (reference sequence). Trimming left V 3 bases short and J 5 bases short, with 16 bases between. For the CDR3, the DNA is TGCAGTGCTAGTTTTAGCGGCTGGTTGGAGACCCAGTACTTC. It yields the protein CSASFSGWLETQYF.

The CDR3: CAWTLRRSGANVLTF. The DNA for the CDR3 is TGTGCCTGGACCCTCAGAAGGTCTGGGGCCAACGTCCTGACTTTC. V usage is TRBV30 and J usage is TRBJ2-6; D not resolved. The CDR3 runs to 15 residues. V was trimmed by 4 bases and J by 1 base, leaving 11 bases between them. Germline CDR1 GTSNPN, CDR2 SVGIG (reference sequence). The entire variable domain, with the rest obtained from reference TRBV30 and TRBJ2-6, is as follows: SQTIHQWPATLVQPVGSPLSLECTVEGTSNPNLYWYRQAAGRGLQLLFYSVGIGQISSEVPQNLSASRPQDRQFILSSKKLLLSDSGFYLCAWTLRRSGANVLTFGAGSRLTVL.

This clone was observed a handful of times. This chain links TRBV6-5 with TRBJ2-7, with TRBD1 matching 8 bases. The CDR3 is made up of 14 amino acids. The junction had 15 bases not matched to a gene; V was cut back by 10 bases and J by 7 bases. Germline lookup yields CDR1 MNHEY and CDR2 SVGAGI. As DNA, the CDR3 is TGTGCCACCCGGGAACTCAGGGGGCGCGGGGAGCAGTACTTC. As protein: CATRELRGRGEQYF.

Only a few counts were recorded for this clone. The rearrangement links TRBV27 to TRBJ1-6; D perhaps matches TRBD1 (5 bases). Germline values: CDR1 MNHEY, CDR2 SMNVEV (reference sequence). This CDR3 contains 14 residues. The ends were cut back, 3 bases at V and 10 bases at J, with 13 bases in the middle. In DNA, the CDR3 is TGTGCCAGCAGTTTTGTCCAGGGCGCCTCACCCCTCCACTTT. Translating it yields CASSFVQGASPLHF.

The chain recombines TRBV28 with TRBJ2-3, with TRBD2 matching 8 bases. J lost 6 bases, V lost 6 bases, and 17 bases had no gene match. CDR3 length: 17 amino acids. Germline assignment: CDR1 MDHEN and CDR2 SYDVKM. The CDR3 DNA reads TGTGCCAGCAGCAAAACAACCGGGACTAGTGGTCGCGATACGCAGTATTTT. Amino acids: CASSKTTGTSGRDTQYF.

This sequence joins TRBV5-1 and TRBJ2-7; D remains ambiguous. The CDR3 sequence is 11 residues long. The germline V gene has CDR1 SGHRS and CDR2 YFSETQ. The V gene lost 4 bases and the J gene lost 2 bases, with 4 bases spanning the gap. The CDR3 DNA reads TGCGCCAGCAGCACCCCCTACGAGCAGTACTTC. This gives the protein CASSTPYEQYF.

The V call is TRBV6-1, the J call TRBJ1-5, with no clear D. Germline V lookup: CDR1 MNHNS, CDR2 SASEGT. V gave up 3 bases and J gave up 9 bases, with 9 bases separating them. The CDR3 has 12 amino acids. The CDR3 loop reads CASSELARPQHF. CDR3 DNA: TGTGCCAGCAGTGAGCTGGCGCGGCCCCAGCATTTT.